This TCR beta chain was retrieved from a study of PD-1 blockade in classical Hodgkin lymphoma. Study background: Patients were administered nivolumab (3 mg/kg intravenously) every 2 weeks.

V was clipped by 2 bases and J by 0 bases; unmatched bases: 9. Germline V gene sequence: CDR1 MDHEN, CDR2 SYDVKM. The length of the CDR3 is 19 residues. Described time point: cycle 4 day 1 (C4D1), after 6 weeks of nivolumab. In every patient, relapse followed autologous stem cell transplantation, while exposure to brentuximab vedotin differed. Magnetic negative selection of thawed PBMCs was the method by which CD4+ T cells were purified. The data were produced by immunoSEQ multiplex PCR, yet TCRdb's version contains in-frame clones alone and is incomplete. This table has 18,000 or so clones, 70% appearing once.

The sequence was collected from a human donor with classical Hodgkin lymphoma. This rearrangement joins TRBV28 to TRBJ2-6, with TRBD1 matching over 8 bases. The source material was CD4+ T cells from blood, sampled before the fourth cycle of nivolumab. CDR3 nucleotide sequence: TGTGCCAGCAGTTTAAGTTACGGGACAGGCCGCTCTGGGGCCAACGTCCTGACTTTC. Protein sequence: CASSLSYGTGRSGANVLTF. The variable domain in full, with the rest retrieved from reference TRBV28 and TRBJ2-6, is DVKVTQSSRYLVKRTGEKVFLECVQDMDHENMFWYRQDPGLGLRLIYFSYDVKMKEKGDIPEGYSVSREKKERFSLILESASTNQTSMYLCASSLSYGTGRSGANVLTFGAGSRLTVL.